The clone carrying this T cell receptor beta chain was detected a few times. Its antigen is unknown. Total RNA was isolated from unfractionated whole blood. Library construction involved attaching unique molecular identifiers to individual cDNA molecules, which allowed quantitative, reproducible TCR counting. Per the original data handling: Sample TCR totals centred on a median of 95,638, ranging about 20,000 to 700,000. TCRdb reprocessed the 5' RACE reads with MiXCR, giving one entry per CDR3 protein. The V and J calls follow TCRdb's processing rather than the paper's. The table lists around 80,000 distinct CDR3 sequences, about a sixth of them singletons. The data stem from a study of human T cells and chemical hapten exposure. The overall study: TCR yields differed between samples (mainly from small differences in pooled library volume).

Looked up from germline, CDR1 is GTSNPN and CDR2 is SVGIG (reference sequence). The CDR3 has 13 residues. Trimming pared 4 bases from V and 4 bases from J, leaving 11 bases between. Study-level findings and limits: After DPC sensitization, TCRs above 1 in 1000 frequency showed no change.

The TCR sequence derives from a female donor in good health. The rearrangement joins TRBV30 to TRBJ1-5; a weak D match, TRBD1 (5 bases). The CDR3 DNA follows: TGTGCCTGGAAGGGACCAGGGAATCAGCCCCAGCATTTT. Translation gives CAWKGPGNQPQHF.